This T cell receptor beta chain was observed in a study of Ad26.COV2.S vaccination and SARS-CoV-2 variants. The treatment here: roughly 20 received Ad26.COV2.S at low or high dose, single or two shots; about five received placebo; per-sample allocation not given. Samples were taken on day 63 after the first vaccine or placebo injection. Trimming at V came to 2 bases and at J to 8 bases, leaving 9 bases not matched to a gene. The CDR3 covers 15 residues. CDR1 and CDR2 (germline): SGHVS, FQNEAQ. Clones were sequenced by immunoSEQ multiplex PCR, and TCRdb holds only the in-frame ones, with some missing. The sample carries about 330,000 clones, 85% to 90% recorded once.

The sequencing here drew on peripheral blood, taken in a trial of Ad26.COV2.S vaccine versus placebo. This chain uses TRBV7-8 with TRBJ2-1, with TRBD1 identical over 7 bases. This clonotype was obtained from a person between 18 and 65 years old who received the Ad26.COV2.S COVID-19 vaccine or a placebo. The CDR3 spells CASSLRTGAFDEQFF. In nucleotides, the CDR3 is TGTGCCAGCAGCTTACGAACAGGGGCCTTTGATGAGCAGTTCTTC.